This T cell receptor (beta chain) was found in a study of blood T cells in healthy people across ages. For the second PCR, which ran for about 6 to 12 cycles, a sample-barcoded 5' primer and a J-beta primer mix were used. A single record per CDR3 protein comes from TCRdb applying MiXCR to the 5' RACE reads. The table shows about 1,500,000 distinct CDR3 sequences, with roughly 27% occurring only once. The receptor was isolated from a woman in her 30s in good health. Sequencing was done on a sample of blood.

Written as DNA, the CDR3 is TGTGCCACCAGCAGCGCCACGGAGACCCAGTACTTC. It is translated as CATSSATETQYF. The chain is built from TRBV15 and TRBJ2-5; D remains ambiguous. Germline V gives CDR1 LNHNV, CDR2 YYDKDF (reference sequence). V was pared by 3 bases and J by 5 bases, with 7 bases between. The CDR3 is 12 residues long.